These 19 T cell receptor beta chains came from one sample sequenced in a study of T cell responses to AZD1222 COVID-19 vaccine (dated by TCRdb to 2020 to 2023). Library method: the immunoSEQ multiplex PCR assay. TCRdb retrieved this table from immuneACCESS and kept in-frame rearrangements only. Not all clones are present; in checked studies, unresolved V genes account for under half, and no reason is known for the remainder. In all, the sample holds about 120,000 clones, and around 87% of those were seen once. Jointly, the top ten make up 3% of the sample. This specimen's time point label, per the study, means: about 28 days (+/-7) after the second vaccine dose. This material consisted of peripheral blood, taken 28 days after the second AZD1222 dose. The source is an adult who received the AZD1222 COVID-19 vaccine.

This clone was observed a single time. The V call is TRBV28, the J call TRBJ1-3, with TRBD1 matching 8 bases. The CDR3 length is 14 residues. The germline V gene has CDR1 MDHEN and CDR2 SYDVKM. V lost 8 bases and J lost 2; bases outside the gene matches: 5. The CDR3 bases are TGTGCCAGCTCGGGACAGGCCCCTGGAAACACCATATATTTT. Its translation is CASSGQAPGNTIYF.

Only one count was recorded for this clone. The chain uses TRBV10-3 and TRBJ1-4, with a possible D match to TRBD1 (6 bases). The CDR3 is 15 residues long. V gave up 0 bases and J gave up 4 bases, with 9 bases separating them. CDR1 ENHRY and CDR2 SYGVKD come from the germline V gene. This CDR3 is CAISESTGFNEKLFF. CDR3 sequence (DNA): TGTGCCATCAGTGAGTCGACAGGCTTTAATGAAAAACTGTTTTTT.

The chain carries TRBV6-5 and TRBJ1-1; 7 nucleotides match TRBD1. This CDR3 is built from 11 residues. Germline V CDR1 and CDR2: MNHEY, SVGAGI. With 11 bases clipped from V and 4 bases from J, the junction kept 4 bases outside the gene matches. This chain's CDR3 is CAAGTATEAFF. The CDR3 DNA follows: TGTGCCGCTGGGACAGCCACTGAAGCTTTCTTT.

V is TRBV9 and J is TRBJ2-2, with unresolved D. The germline V and J ends were trimmed by 3 bases and 5 bases, with 8 bases remaining between them. Germline V gene lookup returns CDR1 SGDLS and CDR2 YYNGEE. The length of the CDR3 is 13 residues. The CDR3 is CASSAGGTGELFF. CDR3 sequence (DNA): TGTGCCAGCAGCGCCGGTGGAACCGGGGAGCTGTTTTTT.

V is TRBV6-2 or TRBV6-3 and J is TRBJ2-1, with TRBD2 identical over 13 bases. Germline CDR1 is MNHEY and CDR2 is SVGEGT. V shed 0 bases and J 8 bases; nucleotides not matched to a gene: 4. The CDR3 is 16 amino acids. The CDR3 coding sequence is TGTGCCAGCAGTTACTCGTCACTAGCGGGGGGGTATGAGCAGTTCTTC. Amino acids: CASSYSSLAGGYEQFF.

The genes are TRBV24-1 and TRBJ2-7; D could derive from TRBD1 or TRBD2 (6 bases each). The CDR3 contains 16 residues. Trimming pared 0 bases from V and 5 bases from J, leaving 16 bases between. Germline values: CDR1 KGHDR, CDR2 SFDVKD. CDR3 coding DNA: TGTGCCACCAGTGATTTGCGGCTAGGAGGGGGTGACGAGCAGTACTTC. Residues: CATSDLRLGGGDEQYF.

The chain is built from TRBV6-5 and TRBJ2-7, with 8 bases aligning to TRBD2. This CDR3 is 15 amino acids long. CDR1 and CDR2 from the germline V gene are MNHEY and SVGAGI. Trimming removed 2 bases from V and 4 bases from J; junction bases left unmatched: 7. The CDR3 coding sequence is TGTGCCAGCAGTTACATAGGACTAGCTGTTTACGAGCAGTACTTC. Residues: CASSYIGLAVYEQYF.

The chain combines TRBV10-3 with TRBJ2-7, with 7 bases fitting TRBD1. Looked up from germline, CDR1 is ENHRY and CDR2 is SYGVKD. V dropped 4 bases and J dropped 0; count of bases not matched to a gene: 6. The CDR3 runs 15 residues. The DNA for the CDR3 is TGTGCCATCAGTGCCTCGACAGGGAGCTCCTACGAGCAGTACTTC. It specifies CAISASTGSSYEQYF.

The CDR3 region is CASSLRTGGTDTQYF. The CDR3 DNA is TGTGCCAGCAGCTTAAGGACTGGGGGCACAGATACGCAGTATTTT. This rearrangement joins TRBV7-2 to TRBJ2-3; D may be TRBD2 (5 bases). CDR3 length: 15 residues. CDR1 is SGHTA, CDR2 FQGNSA, per germline. V lost 2 bases and J 1 base, leaving 10 bases between the germline ends.

V and J are TRBV28 and TRBJ2-7; D gene unclear. The CDR3 length is 14 residues. Germline V gives CDR1 MDHEN, CDR2 SYDVKM. Between the trimmed V and J ends, which lost 7 bases and 6 bases, there was a span of 19 bases. The CDR3 spells CASTPNEKAPEQYF. The CDR3 DNA reads as TGTGCCAGCACCCCGAACGAGAAAGCTCCCGAGCAGTACTTC.

This clone was detected once. This chain links TRBV10-1 with TRBJ2-7; D remains unclear. Germline V gives CDR1 WNHNN, CDR2 SYGVQD (reference sequence). This CDR3 contains 12 residues. The V end was cut by 6 bases, the J end by 7 bases, with 13 bases between. For the CDR3, the DNA is TGCGCCAGCAGAAGCCTGACGGGTGAGCAGTACTTC. It encodes CASRSLTGEQYF.

This clone was observed once. This chain joins TRBV29-1 and TRBJ2-7, with D unclear. This CDR3 has 11 amino acids. The germline CDR1 and CDR2 sequences are SQVTM and ANQGSEA. V was trimmed by 2 bases and J by 4 bases, leaving 6 bases between them. The DNA of the CDR3 is TGCAGCGTTGAACTGGGATACGAGCAGTACTTC. This sequence encodes CSVELGYEQYF.

The V gene is TRBV5-5, the J gene TRBJ1-6; D perhaps matches TRBD1 (5 bases). V lost 2 bases and J 2 bases, leaving 14 bases between the germline ends. Germline V gene lookup returns CDR1 SGHKS and CDR2 YYEKEE (reference sequence). The CDR3 runs to 17 residues. For the CDR3, the DNA is TGTGCCAGCAGCTTTGGCTCCAGGGACCCCTATAATTCACCCCTCCACTTT. Protein sequence: CASSFGSRDPYNSPLHF.

This sequence joins TRBV25-1 and TRBJ1-1; D gene unclear. CDR3 length: 16 residues. The germline gives CDR1 MGHDK, CDR2 SYGVNS. V gave up 2 bases and J gave up 3 bases, with 16 bases separating them. The CDR3 DNA reads TGTGCCAGCAGTGAAGCGGGAAGGAGGGTTCACACTGAAGCTTTCTTT. It translates to CASSEAGRRVHTEAFF. Full variable domain (remainder filled in from reference TRBV25-1 and TRBJ1-1): EADIYQTPRYLVIGTGKKITLECSQTMGHDKMYWYQQDPGMELHLIHYSYGVNSTEKGDLSSESTVSRIRTEHFPLTLESARPSHTSQYLCASSEAGRRVHTEAFFGQGTRLTVV.

The chain has TRBV29-1 and TRBJ1-2; no clear D. Germline-derived CDR1 and CDR2 are SQVTM and ANQGSEA. The CDR3 has 11 amino acids. The V end lost 5 bases, the J end lost 1 base, and 5 bases lay between the germline ends. The CDR3 nucleotides are TGCAGCGTTAGGTTTAACTATGGCTACACCTTC. Amino acids: CSVRFNYGYTF.

V usage is TRBV4-1 and J usage is TRBJ1-4; no firm D call. Germline CDR1 MGHRA, CDR2 YSYEKL. V gave up 4 bases and J gave up 4 bases, with 13 bases separating them. There are 15 residues in the CDR3. CDR3 bases: TGCGCCAGCAGCCCGGTAGCACAAGTTAATGAAAAACTGTTTTTT. Translated: CASSPVAQVNEKLFF.

The rearrangement uses TRBV7-9 and TRBJ1-1; TRBD1 might be the D (5 bases). Looked up from germline, CDR1 is SEHNR and CDR2 is FQNEAQ (reference sequence). The CDR3 totals 13 residues. The V end lost 5 bases, the J end lost 4 bases, and 11 bases lay between the germline ends. This CDR3 reads CASSPGRSTEAFF. The CDR3 DNA reads TGTGCCAGCAGCCCGGGGCGATCCACTGAAGCTTTCTTT.

The gene calls are TRBV7-8 and TRBJ1-5; perhaps TRBD1 as D (5 bases). Germline-derived CDR1 and CDR2 are SGHVS and FQNEAQ. The CDR3 spans 16 residues. The germline V and J ends were trimmed by 1 base and 0 bases, with 10 bases remaining between them. The CDR3 protein is CASSLGDRNSNQPQHF. CDR3 DNA sequence: TGTGCCAGCAGCTTAGGCGACAGAAATAGCAATCAGCCCCAGCATTTT.

The genes are TRBV11-2 and TRBJ1-1; D is uncertain. Germline loops: CDR1 SGHAT, CDR2 FQNNGV. The germline V and J ends were trimmed by 2 bases and 0 bases, with 16 bases remaining between them. The CDR3 has 17 amino acids. CDR3 DNA sequence: TGTGCCAGCAGCTTAACGGGCAGGCGCTACCTGAACACTGAAGCTTTCTTT. Translation: CASSLTGRRYLNTEAFF.